Presented here are 3 T cell receptor beta chains from one specimen sequenced in a study of shared clonotypes between healthy human individuals. Sequenced by immunoSEQ multiplex PCR; TCRdb stores in-frame clones only, minus some. The sample carries millions of clones, more than 80% recorded once. Sequenced input: naive CD4+ T cells sorted from blood. Subset specified: CD45RA+ positively selected. These receptor sequences come from a man in his late teens or twenties in good health.

With respect to this clone: One junction end disagrees with the germline gene, perhaps due to a read error. This chain links TRBV30 with TRBJ2-1, with a weak D call TRBD2 (6 bases). This CDR3 is 11 amino acids long. CDR1 and CDR2 from the germline V gene are GTSNPN and SVGIG (reference sequence). This CDR3 reads CASSSAKEGIF. The CDR3 bases are TGTGCCTCCTCCTCGGCGAAGGAGGGTATCTTC.

The rearrangement joins TRBV7-2 to TRBJ2-1; 10 bases fit TRBD2. Germline V gene lookup returns CDR1 SGHTA and CDR2 FQGNSA. J was trimmed by 8 bases and V by 5 bases; bases with no gene match: 15. This CDR3 is built from 17 residues. This chain's CDR3 is CASSPGASLAGAYEQFF. The CDR3 DNA reads as TGTGCCAGCAGCCCGGGGGCTAGTCTAGCGGGAGCGTATGAGCAGTTCTTC.

This clone appeared a single time. The gene calls are TRBV15 and TRBJ2-7, with 9 nucleotides matching TRBD2. The CDR3 loop spans 14 amino acids. Trimming took 8 bases from V and 0 from J; bases not matched to a gene: 5. Germline V lookup: CDR1 LNHNV, CDR2 YYDKDF (reference sequence). This chain's CDR3 is CATGAGGNSYEQYF. The CDR3 nucleotides are TGTGCCACCGGGGCGGGAGGGAACTCCTACGAGCAGTACTTC.